This record looks at one T cell receptor (beta chain) sequence and its context. Germline assignment: CDR1 SGHTA and CDR2 FQGNSA. V dropped 7 bases and J dropped 0 bases, with 15 bases sitting between them. This CDR3 is 15 amino acids long. These data belong to a study of blood T cell repertoires in COVID-19. This table comes from immunoSEQ multiplex PCR, and its TCRdb copy is limited to in-frame clones, with some not included. Of about 150,000 clones in the sample, 70% to 90% were seen once. The V gene is TRBV7-2, the J gene TRBJ1-1, with a weak D call TRBD1 (5 bases). This clonotype was obtained from a man aged 55 to 69 with COVID-19, enrolled during active disease. Sequencing was carried out using peripheral blood. For the CDR3, the DNA is TGTGCCAGCACCTCTGCACGGGGGATGAACACTGAAGCTTTCTTT. Protein sequence: CASTSARGMNTEAFF.